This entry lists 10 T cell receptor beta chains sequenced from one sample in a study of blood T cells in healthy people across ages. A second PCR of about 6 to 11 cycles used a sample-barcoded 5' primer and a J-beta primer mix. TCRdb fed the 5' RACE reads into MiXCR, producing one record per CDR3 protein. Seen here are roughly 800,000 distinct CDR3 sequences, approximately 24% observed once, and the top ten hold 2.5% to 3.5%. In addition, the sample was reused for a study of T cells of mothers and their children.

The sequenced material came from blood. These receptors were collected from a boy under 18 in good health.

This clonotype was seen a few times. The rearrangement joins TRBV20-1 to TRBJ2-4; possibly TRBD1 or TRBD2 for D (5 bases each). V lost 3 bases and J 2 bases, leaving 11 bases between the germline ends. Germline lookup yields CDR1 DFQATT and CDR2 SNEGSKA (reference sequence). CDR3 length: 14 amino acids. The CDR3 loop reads CSASPGTPKNIQYF. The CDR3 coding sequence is TGCAGTGCTAGTCCCGGGACCCCCAAAAACATTCAGTACTTC.

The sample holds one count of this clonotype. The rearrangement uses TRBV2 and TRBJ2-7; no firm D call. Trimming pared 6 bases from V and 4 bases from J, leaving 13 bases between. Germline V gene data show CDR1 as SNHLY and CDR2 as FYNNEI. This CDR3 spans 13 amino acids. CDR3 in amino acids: CASSPGSGYEQYF. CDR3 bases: TGTGCCAGCAGCCCCGGAAGTGGGTACGAGCAGTACTTC.

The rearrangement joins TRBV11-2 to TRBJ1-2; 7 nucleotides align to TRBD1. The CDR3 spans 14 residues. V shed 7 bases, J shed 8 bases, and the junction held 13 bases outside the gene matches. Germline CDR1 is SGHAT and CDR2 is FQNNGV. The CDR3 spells CASTTWGRGQGYTF. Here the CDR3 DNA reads TGTGCCAGCACCACTTGGGGGAGGGGGCAAGGCTACACCTTC.

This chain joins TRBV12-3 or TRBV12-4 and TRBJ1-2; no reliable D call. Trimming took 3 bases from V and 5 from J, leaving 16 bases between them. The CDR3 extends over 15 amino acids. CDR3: CASSFLPQDAYGYTF. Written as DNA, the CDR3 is TGTGCCAGCAGTTTTTTGCCCCAGGACGCTTATGGCTACACCTTC.

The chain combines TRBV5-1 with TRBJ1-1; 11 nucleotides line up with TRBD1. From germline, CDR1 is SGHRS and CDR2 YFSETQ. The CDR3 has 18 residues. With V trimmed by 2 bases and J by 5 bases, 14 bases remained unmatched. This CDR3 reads CASSFRTGGAGGRTEAFF. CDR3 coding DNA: TGCGCCAGCAGCTTCCGGACAGGGGGCGCGGGTGGGAGGACTGAAGCTTTCTTT.

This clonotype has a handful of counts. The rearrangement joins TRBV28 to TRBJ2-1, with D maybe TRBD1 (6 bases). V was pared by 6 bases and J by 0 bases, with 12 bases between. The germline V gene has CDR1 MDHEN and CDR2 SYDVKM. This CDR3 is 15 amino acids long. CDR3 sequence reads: CASRSGDTSYNEQFF. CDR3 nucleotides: TGTGCCAGCAGGAGTGGGGACACCTCCTACAATGAGCAGTTCTTC.

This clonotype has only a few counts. The CDR3 DNA is TGTGCCAGCAGCTTAGGCGGTTTCGTCGGGCCCGGGGAGCTGTTTTTT. Protein: CASSLGGFVGPGELFF. This sequence joins TRBV13 and TRBJ2-2; no clear D. The V gene's germline CDR1 is PRHDT and CDR2 FYEKMQ (reference sequence). V shed 0 bases and J shed 6 bases, with 14 bases lying between them. The CDR3 extends over 16 amino acids.

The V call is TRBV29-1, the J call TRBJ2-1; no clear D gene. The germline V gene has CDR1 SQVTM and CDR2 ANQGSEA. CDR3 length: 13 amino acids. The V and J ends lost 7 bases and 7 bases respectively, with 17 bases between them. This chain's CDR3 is CSARFVSLNEQFF. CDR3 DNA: TGCAGCGCGCGATTTGTCTCGTTGAATGAGCAGTTCTTC.

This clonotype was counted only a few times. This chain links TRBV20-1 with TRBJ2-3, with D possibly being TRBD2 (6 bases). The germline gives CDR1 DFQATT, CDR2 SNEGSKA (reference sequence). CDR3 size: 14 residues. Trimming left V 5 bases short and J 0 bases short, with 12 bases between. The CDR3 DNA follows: TGCAGTGCTCCCCTAGCGACTAGCACAGATACGCAGTATTTT. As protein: CSAPLATSTDTQYF.

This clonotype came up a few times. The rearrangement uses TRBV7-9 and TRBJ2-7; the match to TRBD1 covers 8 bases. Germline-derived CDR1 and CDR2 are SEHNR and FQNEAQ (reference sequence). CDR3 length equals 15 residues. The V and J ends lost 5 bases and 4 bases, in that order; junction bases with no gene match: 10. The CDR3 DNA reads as TGTGCCAGCAGCATAGGGACAGGCACGTTGTACGAGCAGTACTTC. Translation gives CASSIGTGTLYEQYF.